This TCR beta chain was found in a study of T cell responses to AZD1222 COVID-19 vaccine. Study-level points and caveats: Elevations in Spike-specific TCR breadth and depth followed administration of two AZD1222 doses.

Method: immunoSEQ multiplex PCR; TCRdb's copy keeps in-frame clones and lacks some. The profile shows around 140,000 clones, 70% to 90% of them singletons. Note on this clone: Its antigen is unknown.

The sequence derives from an adult in good health. The sequenced sample was peripheral blood, obtained on day 0 of AZD1222 vaccination.

The CDR3 sequence: CASSIRGGGLGFF. In DNA form, the CDR3 reads TGTGCCAGTAGTATAAGGGGAGGGGGACTGGGGTTCTTC. The chain carries TRBV19 and TRBJ2-1; tentative D call: TRBD2 (7 bases). Germline loops: CDR1 LNHDA, CDR2 SQIVND (reference sequence). Trimming took 2 bases from V and 15 from J, leaving 17 bases between them. The CDR3 runs to 13 residues.